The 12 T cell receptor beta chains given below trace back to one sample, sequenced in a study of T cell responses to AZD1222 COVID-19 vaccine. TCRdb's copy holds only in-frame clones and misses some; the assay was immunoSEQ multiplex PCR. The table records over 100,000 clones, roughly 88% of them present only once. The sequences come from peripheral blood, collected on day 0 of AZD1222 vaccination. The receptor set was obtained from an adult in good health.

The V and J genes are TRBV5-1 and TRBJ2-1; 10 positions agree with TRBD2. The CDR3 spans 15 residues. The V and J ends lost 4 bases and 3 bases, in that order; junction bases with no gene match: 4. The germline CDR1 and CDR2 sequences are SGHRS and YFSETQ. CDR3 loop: CASSVLAGDYNEQFF. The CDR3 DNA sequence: TGCGCCAGCAGCGTGCTAGCGGGGGACTACAATGAGCAGTTCTTC.

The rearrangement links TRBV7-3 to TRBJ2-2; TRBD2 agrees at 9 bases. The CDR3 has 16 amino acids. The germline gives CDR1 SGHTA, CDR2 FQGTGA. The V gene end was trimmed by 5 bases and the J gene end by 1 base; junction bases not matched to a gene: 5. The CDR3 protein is CASSTIAGVNTGELFF. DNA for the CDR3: TGTGCCAGCAGCACAATAGCGGGAGTGAACACCGGGGAGCTGTTTTTT.

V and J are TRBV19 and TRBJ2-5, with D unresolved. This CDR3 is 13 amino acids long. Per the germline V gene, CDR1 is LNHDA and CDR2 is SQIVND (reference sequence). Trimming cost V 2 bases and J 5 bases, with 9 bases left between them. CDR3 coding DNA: TGTGCCAGTAGTATATTGGGTTTGGAGACCCAGTACTTC. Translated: CASSILGLETQYF.

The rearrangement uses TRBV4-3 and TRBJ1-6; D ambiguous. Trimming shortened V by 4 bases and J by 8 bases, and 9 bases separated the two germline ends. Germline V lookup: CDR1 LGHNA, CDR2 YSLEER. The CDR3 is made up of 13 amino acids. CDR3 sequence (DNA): TGCGCCAGCAGCCTGGAATTGGATTCACCCCTCCACTTT. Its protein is CASSLELDSPLHF.

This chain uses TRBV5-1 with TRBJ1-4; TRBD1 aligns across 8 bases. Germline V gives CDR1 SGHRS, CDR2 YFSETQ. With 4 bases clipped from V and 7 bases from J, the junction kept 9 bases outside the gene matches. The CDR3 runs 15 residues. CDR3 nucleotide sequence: TGCGCCAGCAGCCCCCCCGGGCAGGGGGCTGAAAAACTGTTTTTT. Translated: CASSPPGQGAEKLFF.

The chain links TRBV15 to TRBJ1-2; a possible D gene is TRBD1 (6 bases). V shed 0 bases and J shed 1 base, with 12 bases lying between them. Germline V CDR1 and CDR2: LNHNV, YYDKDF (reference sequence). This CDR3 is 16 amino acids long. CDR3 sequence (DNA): TGTGCCACCAGCAGAGATCGCAGGGGATTTAACTATGGCTACACCTTC. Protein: CATSRDRRGFNYGYTF.

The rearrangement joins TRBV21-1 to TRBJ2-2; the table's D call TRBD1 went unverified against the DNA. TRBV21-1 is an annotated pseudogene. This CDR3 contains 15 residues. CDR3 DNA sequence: TGTGCCAGCAGCAAATGGGCCCTGAACACCGGGGAGCTGTTTTTT. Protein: CASSKWALNTGELFF.

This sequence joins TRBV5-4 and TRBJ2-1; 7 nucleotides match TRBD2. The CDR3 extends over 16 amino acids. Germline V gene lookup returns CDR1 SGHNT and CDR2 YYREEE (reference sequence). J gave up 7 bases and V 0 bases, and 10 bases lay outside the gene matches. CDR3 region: CASSLGRTRVGNEQFF. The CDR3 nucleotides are TGTGCCAGCAGCTTGGGGAGGACTAGGGTGGGGAATGAGCAGTTCTTC.

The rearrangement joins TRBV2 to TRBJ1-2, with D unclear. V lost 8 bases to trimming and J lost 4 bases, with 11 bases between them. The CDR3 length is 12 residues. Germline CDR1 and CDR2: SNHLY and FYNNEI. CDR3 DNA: TGTGCCAGCGCAGTCAAACCCTATGGCTACACCTTC. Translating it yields CASAVKPYGYTF. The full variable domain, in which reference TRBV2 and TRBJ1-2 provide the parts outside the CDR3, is EPEVTQTPSHQVTQMGQEVILRCVPISNHLYFYWYRQILGQKVEFLVSFYNNEISEKSEIFDDQFSVERPDGSNFTLKIRSTKLEDSAMYFCASAVKPYGYTFGSGTRLTVV.

CDR3 bases: TGTGCCAGCAGCCAAAGGCTGGGAAACACCGGGGAGCTGTTTTTT. Translating it yields CASSQRLGNTGELFF. The gene calls are TRBV14 and TRBJ2-2; D is unresolved. V gave up 2 bases and J gave up 2 bases, with 9 bases separating them. CDR1 is SGHDN and CDR2 is FVKESK in the germline V gene. There are 15 residues in the CDR3.

The CDR3: CASSLGQGYNSPLHF. For the CDR3, the DNA is TGCGCCAGCAGCTTGGGGCAGGGCTATAATTCACCCCTCCACTTT. The chain couples TRBV5-1 to TRBJ1-6; D perhaps matches TRBD1 (5 bases). V lost 0 bases and J lost 3, with 7 bases in between. Germline V gene lookup returns CDR1 SGHRS and CDR2 YFSETQ. The CDR3 is made up of 15 amino acids.

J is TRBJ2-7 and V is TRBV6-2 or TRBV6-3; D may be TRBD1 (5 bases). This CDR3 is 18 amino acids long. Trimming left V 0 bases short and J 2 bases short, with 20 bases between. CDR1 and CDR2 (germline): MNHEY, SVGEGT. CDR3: CASSYSSKGQGRTYEQYF. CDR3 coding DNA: TGTGCCAGCAGTTACTCGAGCAAGGGGCAGGGCAGGACCTACGAGCAGTACTTC.